Here is one T cell receptor beta chain with its context. Its antigen is still unknown. This entry is derived from a study of cytomegalovirus exposure and HLA in healthy donors. Study-wide background: Across almost 400 genotyped donors, around 82% landed in the Caucasian-associated ancestry cluster. Whole-study results and caveats: The authors later found most CMV-associated TCR beta chains appeared HLA-restricted. Earlier results showed most TCR beta V segments being productive about 90% or about 30% of the time.

The PCR used 60 Vbeta and 13 Jbeta primers. Here immunoSEQ multiplex PCR was the method, and the copy in TCRdb shows in-frame clones only, minus some. Among around 99,000 clones listed, 77% were seen once. V lost 8 bases and J 1 base, leaving 12 bases between the germline ends. The CDR3 is made up of 14 amino acids. The germline CDR1 and CDR2 sequences are LNHDA and SQIVND (reference sequence). The receptor was derived from a man aged 50 or older in good health and CMV-seropositive. The rearrangement uses TRBV19 and TRBJ1-5, with a possible D match to TRBD1 (5 bases). The sample comprised PBMCs. The CDR3: CASRQGVSNQPQHF. As DNA, the CDR3 is TGTGCCAGTCGACAAGGGGTGAGCAATCAGCCCCAGCATTTT.